The next 2 T cell receptor beta chains were all read from a single sample in a study of blood T cell repertoires in COVID-19. Sequencing used immunoSEQ multiplex PCR; TCRdb keeps in-frame clones, though not all of them. Of some 110,000 clones in the sample, 80% to 90% were seen once. Sequencing was done on a sample of peripheral blood. The receptor source for this set is a man aged 70 or older who had recovered from COVID-19.

V gene TRBV7-6 combines with J gene TRBJ2-2, with D possibly TRBD1 on 6 matching bases. Germline CDR1 reads SGHVS; CDR2 reads FNYEAQ. V lost 2 bases to trimming and J lost 1 base, with 8 bases between them. The CDR3 covers 15 residues. The CDR3 loop reads CASSLKQGNTGELFF. CDR3 coding DNA: TGTGCCAGCAGCTTAAAACAGGGGAACACCGGGGAGCTGTTTTTT.

The genes are TRBV7-3 and TRBJ2-1, with TRBD2 matching 11 bases. With 4 bases clipped from V and 9 bases from J, the junction kept 14 bases outside the gene matches. The germline V gene has CDR1 SGHTA and CDR2 FQGTGA. The CDR3 length is 17 residues. The CDR3 protein is CASSWAGLAGGRVEQFF. DNA of the CDR3: TGTGCCAGCAGCTGGGCGGGGCTAGCGGGAGGTCGAGTTGAGCAGTTCTTC. Supplemented by reference TRBV7-3 and TRBJ2-1, the full variable domain reads GAGVSQTPSNKVTEKGKYVELRCDPISGHTALYWYRQSLGQGPEFLIYFQGTGAADDSGLPNDRFFAVRPEGSVSTLKIQRTERGDSAVYLCASSWAGLAGGRVEQFFGPGTRLTVL.